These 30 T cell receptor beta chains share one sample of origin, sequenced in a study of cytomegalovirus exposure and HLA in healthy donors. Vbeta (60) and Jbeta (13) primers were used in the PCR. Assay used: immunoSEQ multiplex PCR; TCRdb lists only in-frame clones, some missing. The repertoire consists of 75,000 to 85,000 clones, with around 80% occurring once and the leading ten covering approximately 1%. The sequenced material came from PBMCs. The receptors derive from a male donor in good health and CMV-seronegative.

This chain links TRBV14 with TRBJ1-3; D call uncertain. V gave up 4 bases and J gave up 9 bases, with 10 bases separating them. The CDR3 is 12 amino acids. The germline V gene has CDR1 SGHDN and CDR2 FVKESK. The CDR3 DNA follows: TGTGCCAGCAGCCCAGGAGGGATCACCATATATTTT. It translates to CASSPGGITIYF.

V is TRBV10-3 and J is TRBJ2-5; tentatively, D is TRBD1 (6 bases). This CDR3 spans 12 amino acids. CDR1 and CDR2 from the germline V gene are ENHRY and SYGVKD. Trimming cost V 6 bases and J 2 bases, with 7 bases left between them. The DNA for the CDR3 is TGTGCCATCAGGGACAGACAAGAGACCCAGTACTTC. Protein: CAIRDRQETQYF.

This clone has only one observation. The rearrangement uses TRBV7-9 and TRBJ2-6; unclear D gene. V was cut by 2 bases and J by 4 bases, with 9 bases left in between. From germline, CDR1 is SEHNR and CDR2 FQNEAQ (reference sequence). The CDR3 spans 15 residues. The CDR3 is CASSLLRSGANVLTF. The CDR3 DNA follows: TGTGCCAGCAGCTTATTACGGAGCGGGGCCAACGTCCTGACTTTC.

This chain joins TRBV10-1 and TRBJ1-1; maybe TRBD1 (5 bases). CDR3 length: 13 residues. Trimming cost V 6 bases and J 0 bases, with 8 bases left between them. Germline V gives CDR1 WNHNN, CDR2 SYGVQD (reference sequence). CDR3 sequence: CASSGGMNTEAFF. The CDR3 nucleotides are TGCGCCAGCAGCGGGGGAATGAACACTGAAGCTTTCTTT.

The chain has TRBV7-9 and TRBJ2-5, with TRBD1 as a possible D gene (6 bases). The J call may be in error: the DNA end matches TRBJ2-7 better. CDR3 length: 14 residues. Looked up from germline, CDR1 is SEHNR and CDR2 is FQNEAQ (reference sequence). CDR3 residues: CASSTRTENYEQYF. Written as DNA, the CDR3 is TGTGCCAGCAGCACCCGGACAGAGAACTACGAGCAGTACTTC.

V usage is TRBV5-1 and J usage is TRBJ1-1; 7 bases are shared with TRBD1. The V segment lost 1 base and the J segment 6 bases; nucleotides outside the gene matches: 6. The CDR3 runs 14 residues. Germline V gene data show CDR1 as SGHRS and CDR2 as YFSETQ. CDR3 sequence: CASSLQGQTPEAFF. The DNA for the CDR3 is TGCGCCAGCAGCTTGCAGGGACAGACCCCTGAAGCTTTCTTT.

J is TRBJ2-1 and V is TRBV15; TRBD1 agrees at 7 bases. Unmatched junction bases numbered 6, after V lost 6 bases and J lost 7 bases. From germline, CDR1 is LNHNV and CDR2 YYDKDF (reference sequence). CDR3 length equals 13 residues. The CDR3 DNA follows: TGTGCCACCAGACCGACAGGGACGAATGAGCAGTTCTTC. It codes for CATRPTGTNEQFF.

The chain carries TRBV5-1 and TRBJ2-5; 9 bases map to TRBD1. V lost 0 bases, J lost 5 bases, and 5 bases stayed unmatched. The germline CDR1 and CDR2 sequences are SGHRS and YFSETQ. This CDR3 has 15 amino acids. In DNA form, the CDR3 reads TGCGCCAGCAGCTTGGCCGGGACAGGGTTGGAGACCCAGTACTTC. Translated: CASSLAGTGLETQYF.

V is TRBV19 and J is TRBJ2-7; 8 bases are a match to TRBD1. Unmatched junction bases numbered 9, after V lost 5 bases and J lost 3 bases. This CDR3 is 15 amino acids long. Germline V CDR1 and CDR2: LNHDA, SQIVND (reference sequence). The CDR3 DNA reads TGTGCCAGTAGTTCAGGAGGGACAGGAGTCTACGAGCAGTACTTC. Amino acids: CASSSGGTGVYEQYF.

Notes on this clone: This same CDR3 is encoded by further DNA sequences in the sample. CDR3: CASSLDRGSTDTQYF. CDR3 in DNA: TGTGCCAGCAGCTTGGACAGGGGTAGCACAGATACGCAGTATTTT. The V call is TRBV11-2, the J call TRBJ2-3, with 9 bases identical to TRBD1. This CDR3 spans 15 amino acids. Germline V gives CDR1 SGHAT, CDR2 FQNNGV. J lost 0 bases, V lost 3 bases, and 1 base had no gene match.

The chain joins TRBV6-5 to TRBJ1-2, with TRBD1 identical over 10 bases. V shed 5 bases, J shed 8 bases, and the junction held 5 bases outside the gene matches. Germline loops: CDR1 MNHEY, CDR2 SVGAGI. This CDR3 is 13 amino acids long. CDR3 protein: CASSDRGRRGYTF. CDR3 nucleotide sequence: TGTGCCAGCAGTGACAGGGGGCGCCGGGGCTACACCTTC.

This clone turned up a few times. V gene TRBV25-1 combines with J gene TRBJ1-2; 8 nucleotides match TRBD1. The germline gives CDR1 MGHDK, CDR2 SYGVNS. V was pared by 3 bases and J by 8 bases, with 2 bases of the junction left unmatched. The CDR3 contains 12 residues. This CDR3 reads CASSDDRGGYTF. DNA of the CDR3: TGTGCCAGCAGTGACGACAGGGGCGGCTACACCTTC.

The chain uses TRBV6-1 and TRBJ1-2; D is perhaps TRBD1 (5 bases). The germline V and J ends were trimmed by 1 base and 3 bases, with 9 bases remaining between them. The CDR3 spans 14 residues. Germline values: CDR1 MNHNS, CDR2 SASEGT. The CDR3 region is CASSEVRVDYGYTF. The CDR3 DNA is TGTGCCAGCAGTGAAGTCAGGGTGGACTATGGCTACACCTTC.

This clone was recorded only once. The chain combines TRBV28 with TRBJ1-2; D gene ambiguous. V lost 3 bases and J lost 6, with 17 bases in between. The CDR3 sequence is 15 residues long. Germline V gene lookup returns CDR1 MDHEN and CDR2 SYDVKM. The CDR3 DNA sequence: TGTGCCAGCAGTTTGAGCCGGGAGAACGCGAATGGCTACACCTTC. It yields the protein CASSLSRENANGYTF.

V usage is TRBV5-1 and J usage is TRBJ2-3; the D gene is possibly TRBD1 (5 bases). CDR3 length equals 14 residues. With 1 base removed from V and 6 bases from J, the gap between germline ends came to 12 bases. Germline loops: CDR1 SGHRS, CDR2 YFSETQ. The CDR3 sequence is CASSLSGLKDTQYF. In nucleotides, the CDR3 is TGCGCCAGCAGCTTGTCAGGGCTTAAGGATACGCAGTATTTT.

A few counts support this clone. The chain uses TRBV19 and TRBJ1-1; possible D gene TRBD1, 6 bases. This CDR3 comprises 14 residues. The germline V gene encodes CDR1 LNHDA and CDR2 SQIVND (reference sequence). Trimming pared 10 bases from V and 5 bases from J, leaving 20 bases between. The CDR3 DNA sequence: TGTGCCACCCACGATCGGGGGGCTTATACTGAAGCTTTCTTT. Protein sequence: CATHDRGAYTEAFF.

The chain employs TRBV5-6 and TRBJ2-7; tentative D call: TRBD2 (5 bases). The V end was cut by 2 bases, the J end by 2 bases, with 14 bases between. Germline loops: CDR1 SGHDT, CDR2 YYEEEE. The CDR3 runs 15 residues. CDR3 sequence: CASSFMAGYTYEQYF. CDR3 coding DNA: TGTGCCAGCAGCTTTATGGCGGGTTATACCTACGAGCAGTACTTC.

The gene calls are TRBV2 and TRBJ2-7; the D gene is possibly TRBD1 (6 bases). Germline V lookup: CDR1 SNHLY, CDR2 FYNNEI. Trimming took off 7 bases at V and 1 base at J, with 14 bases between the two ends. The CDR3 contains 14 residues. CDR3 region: CASTAGVNSYEQYF. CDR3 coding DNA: TGTGCCAGCACGGCAGGGGTTAATTCCTACGAGCAGTACTTC.

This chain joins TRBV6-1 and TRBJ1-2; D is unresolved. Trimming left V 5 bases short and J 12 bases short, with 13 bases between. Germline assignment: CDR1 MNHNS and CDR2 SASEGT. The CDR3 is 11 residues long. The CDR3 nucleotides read TGTGCCAGCAGTACCCTAACGGGTCACACCTTC. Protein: CASSTLTGHTF.

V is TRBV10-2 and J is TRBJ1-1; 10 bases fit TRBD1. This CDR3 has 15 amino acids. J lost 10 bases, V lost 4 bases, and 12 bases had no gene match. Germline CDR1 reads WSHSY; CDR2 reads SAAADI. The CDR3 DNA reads TGCGCCAGCAGTGCCCAGACAGGGGGCTTGGGTGGAGCTTTCTTT. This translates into CASSAQTGGLGGAFF.

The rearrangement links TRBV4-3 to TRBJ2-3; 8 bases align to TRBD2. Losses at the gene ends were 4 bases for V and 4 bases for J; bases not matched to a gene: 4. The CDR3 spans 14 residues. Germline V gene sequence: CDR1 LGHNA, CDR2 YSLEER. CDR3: CASSPGLASDTQYF. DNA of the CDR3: TGCGCCAGCAGCCCAGGACTAGCCTCAGATACGCAGTATTTT.

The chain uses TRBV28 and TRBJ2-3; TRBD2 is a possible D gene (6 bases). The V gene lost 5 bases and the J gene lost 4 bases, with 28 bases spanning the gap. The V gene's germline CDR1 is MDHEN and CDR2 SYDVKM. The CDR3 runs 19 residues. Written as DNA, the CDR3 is TGTGCCAGCAGTCGGGGAGGAAGGGTGAGGTCCCCACCCTCAGATACGCAGTATTTT. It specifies CASSRGGRVRSPPSDTQYF.

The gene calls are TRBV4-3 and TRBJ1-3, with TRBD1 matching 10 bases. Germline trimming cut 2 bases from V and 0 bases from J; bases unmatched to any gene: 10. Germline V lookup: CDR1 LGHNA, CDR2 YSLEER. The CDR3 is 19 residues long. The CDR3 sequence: CASSQYAGQGIISGNTIYF. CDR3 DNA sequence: TGCGCCAGCAGCCAATATGCGGGACAGGGGATTATCTCTGGAAACACCATATATTTT.

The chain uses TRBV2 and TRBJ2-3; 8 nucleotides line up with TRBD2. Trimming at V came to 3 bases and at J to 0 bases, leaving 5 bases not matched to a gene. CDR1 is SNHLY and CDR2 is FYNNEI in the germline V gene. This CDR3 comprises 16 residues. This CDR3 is CASSDYSGMSTDTQYF. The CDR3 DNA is TGTGCCAGCAGTGACTATAGCGGGATGAGCACAGATACGCAGTATTTT.

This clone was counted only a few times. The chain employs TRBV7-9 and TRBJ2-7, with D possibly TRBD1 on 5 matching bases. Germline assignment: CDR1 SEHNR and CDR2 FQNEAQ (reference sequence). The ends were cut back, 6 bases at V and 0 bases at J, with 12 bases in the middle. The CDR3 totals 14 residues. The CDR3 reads CASSPDRYSYEQYF. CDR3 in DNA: TGTGCCAGCAGTCCCGACAGATACTCCTACGAGCAGTACTTC.

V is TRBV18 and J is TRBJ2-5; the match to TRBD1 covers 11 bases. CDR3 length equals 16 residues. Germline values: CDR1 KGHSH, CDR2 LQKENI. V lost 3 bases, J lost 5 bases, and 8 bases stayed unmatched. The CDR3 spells CASSPVAGTGGETQYF. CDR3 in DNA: TGTGCCAGCTCACCTGTGGCCGGGACAGGGGGGGAGACCCAGTACTTC.

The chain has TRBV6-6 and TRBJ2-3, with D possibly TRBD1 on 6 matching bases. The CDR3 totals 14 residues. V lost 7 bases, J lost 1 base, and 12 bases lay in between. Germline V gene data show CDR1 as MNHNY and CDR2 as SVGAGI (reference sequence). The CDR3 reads CASNKRQGTDTQYF. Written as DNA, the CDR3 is TGTGCCAGCAACAAGAGACAGGGCACAGATACGCAGTATTTT.

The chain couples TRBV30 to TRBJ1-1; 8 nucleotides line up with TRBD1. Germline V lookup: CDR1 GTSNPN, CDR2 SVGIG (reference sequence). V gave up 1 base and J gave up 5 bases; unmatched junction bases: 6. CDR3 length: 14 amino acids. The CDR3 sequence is CAWSGQTGATEAFF. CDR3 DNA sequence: TGTGCCTGGAGTGGACAGACAGGGGCTACTGAAGCTTTCTTT.

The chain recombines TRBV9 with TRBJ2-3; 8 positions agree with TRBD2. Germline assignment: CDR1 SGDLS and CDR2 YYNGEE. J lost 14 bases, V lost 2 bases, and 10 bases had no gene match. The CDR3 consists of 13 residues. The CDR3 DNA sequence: TGTGCCAGCAGCGTTGGGACTAGTCTCCTTCCGTATTTT. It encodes CASSVGTSLLPYF. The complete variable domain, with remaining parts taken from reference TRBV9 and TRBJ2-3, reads DSGVTQTPKHLITATGQRVTLRCSPRSGDLSVYWYQQSLDQGLQFLIQYYNGEERAKGNILERFSAQQFPDLHSELNLSSLELGDSALYFCASSVGTSLLPYFGPGTRLTVL.

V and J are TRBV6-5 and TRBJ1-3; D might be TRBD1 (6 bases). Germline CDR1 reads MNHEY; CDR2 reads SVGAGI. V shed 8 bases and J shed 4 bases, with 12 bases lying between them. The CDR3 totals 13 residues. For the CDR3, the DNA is TGTGCCAGCTCCACTGGGGGCGGAAACACCATATATTTT. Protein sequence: CASSTGGGNTIYF.